What follows are 25 T cell receptor beta chains derived from one specimen sequenced in a study of beta chain features in type 1 diabetes. Their recognized antigens are unknown. TCRB transcripts that were expressed got sequenced, as all of the isolated RNA had been reverse transcribed. Produced via immunoSEQ multiplex PCR; TCRdb's table is partial and in-frame only. This table has some 660,000 clones, over 12% appearing once. Overall study results and limits: Moderate but significant shortening of TCRB CDR3s was recorded in all four CD4+ subsets from Type 1 diabetes patients.

Sequencing was performed on naive CD4+ T cells from blood. All receptors come from a young man with type 1 diabetes.

This clone was seen only a few times. This rearrangement joins TRBV29-1 to TRBJ1-2, with a possible D match to TRBD1 (5 bases). V lost 3 bases, J lost 2 bases, and 13 bases lay in between. The CDR3 covers 14 residues. Germline loops: CDR1 SQVTM, CDR2 ANQGSEA. CDR3 in DNA: TGCAGCGTTGACCAGGGACTTTTAAACTATGGCTACACCTTC. Its protein is CSVDQGLLNYGYTF.

The chain employs TRBV30 and TRBJ1-2; D remains ambiguous. Deletions cut 5 bases from V and 4 bases from J, with 8 bases between. Germline lookup yields CDR1 GTSNPN and CDR2 SVGIG (reference sequence). The CDR3 extends over 11 amino acids. CDR3 DNA sequence: TGTGCCTGGGGACTGGGCTATGGCTACACCTTC. Amino acid sequence: CAWGLGYGYTF.

V is TRBV15 and J is TRBJ1-2; tentative D call: TRBD1 (5 bases). The CDR3 contains 15 residues. The V end was cut by 0 bases, the J end by 4 bases, with 12 bases between. The germline CDR1 and CDR2 sequences are LNHNV and YYDKDF (reference sequence). The CDR3 loop reads CATSRDYATAYGYTF. CDR3 in DNA: TGTGCCACCAGCAGAGATTATGCGACAGCCTATGGCTACACCTTC.

The chain recombines TRBV7-2 with TRBJ2-7; D is unresolved. V shed 5 bases and J shed 6 bases, with 11 bases lying between them. Germline V CDR1 and CDR2: SGHTA, FQGNSA. The CDR3 contains 12 residues. The CDR3 loop reads CASSQPSFEQYF. The CDR3 nucleotides read TGTGCCAGCAGCCAGCCCTCTTTCGAGCAGTACTTC.

V gene TRBV25-1 combines with J gene TRBJ2-3; D unclear. Trimming removed 8 bases at V and 0 bases at J, with 12 bases between. The CDR3 extends over 14 amino acids. Germline lookup yields CDR1 MGHDK and CDR2 SYGVNS. The CDR3 here is CASARSGSTDTQYF. CDR3 in DNA: TGTGCCAGCGCCCGCTCCGGGAGCACAGATACGCAGTATTTT. Drawing the rest from reference TRBV25-1 and TRBJ2-3, the complete variable domain is EADIYQTPRYLVIGTGKKITLECSQTMGHDKMYWYQQDPGMELHLIHYSYGVNSTEKGDLSSESTVSRIRTEHFPLTLESARPSHTSQYLCASARSGSTDTQYFGPGTRLTVL.

This clone was detected a few times. The rearrangement links TRBV30 to TRBJ1-1; D not certain. The ends were cut back, 7 bases at V and 1 base at J, with 10 bases in the middle. The CDR3 extends over 12 amino acids. Germline V gene sequence: CDR1 GTSNPN, CDR2 SVGIG (reference sequence). In DNA form, the CDR3 reads TGTGCCTCAGCCCGACAGAACACTGAAGCTTTCTTT. Protein: CASARQNTEAFF.

The V call is TRBV7-3, the J call TRBJ2-5; D is possibly TRBD1 or TRBD2 (6 bases each). Trimming removed 5 bases from V and 5 bases from J, with 12 bases in between. The CDR3 loop spans 13 amino acids. Germline CDR1 SGHTA, CDR2 FQGTGA. CDR3 amino acids: CASSPTGRETQYF. The CDR3 nucleotides read TGTGCCAGCAGCCCCACAGGGAGGGAGACCCAGTACTTC.

This clone was observed a few times. V and J are TRBV5-4 and TRBJ2-6; 8 bases match TRBD1. Germline lookup yields CDR1 SGHNT and CDR2 YYREEE (reference sequence). This CDR3 comprises 18 residues. Trimming at V came to 4 bases and at J to 0 bases, leaving 9 bases not matched to a gene. As DNA, the CDR3 is TGTGCCAGCAGCGCATGGGACAGGTCCCCCTCTGGGGCCAACGTCCTGACTTTC. This translates into CASSAWDRSPSGANVLTF. Complete variable domain (other parts from reference TRBV5-4 and TRBJ2-6): ETGVTQSPTHLIKTRGQQVTLRCSSQSGHNTVSWYQQALGQGPQFIFQYYREEENGRGNFPPRFSGLQFPNYSSELNVNALELDDSALYLCASSAWDRSPSGANVLTFGAGSRLTVL.

The gene calls are TRBV18 and TRBJ1-1; no definite D call. V was clipped by 2 bases and J by 0 bases, with 13 bases between them. Per germline, CDR1 KGHSH and CDR2 LQKENI. The CDR3 sequence is 16 residues long. This CDR3 reads CASSPLVRVMNTEAFF. The CDR3 nucleotides are TGTGCCAGCTCACCATTAGTAAGGGTCATGAACACTGAAGCTTTCTTT.

This clone was picked up a small number of times. V usage is TRBV5-1 and J usage is TRBJ2-2; D gene unclear. The CDR3 has 16 amino acids. V shed 0 bases and J shed 2 bases, with 11 bases lying between them. Germline CDR1 is SGHRS and CDR2 is YFSETQ. The DNA for the CDR3 is TGCGCCAGCAGCTTGGCAGCTATGGGTAACACCGGGGAGCTGTTTTTT. Its protein is CASSLAAMGNTGELFF.

The chain recombines TRBV7-9 with TRBJ1-6, with D maybe TRBD1 (6 bases). Germline V CDR1 and CDR2: SEHNR, FQNEAQ (reference sequence). This CDR3 spans 16 amino acids. The germline V and J ends were trimmed by 5 bases and 5 bases, with 16 bases remaining between them. The CDR3 spells CASSHGQGPDNSPLHF. The CDR3 DNA is TGTGCCAGCAGCCACGGTCAGGGGCCCGATAATTCACCCCTCCACTTT.

The rearrangement links TRBV15 to TRBJ1-5, with D unclear. The CDR3 sequence is 14 residues long. Trimming stripped 1 base from V and 14 bases from J, with 18 bases between. CDR1 and CDR2 from the germline V gene are LNHNV and YYDKDF (reference sequence). The DNA of the CDR3 is TGTGCCACCAGCAGAGCACGTTCAGGTCAGCACAAGCATTTT. It yields the protein CATSRARSGQHKHF.

A word on this clone: Its ends do not fully match the called genes, so a read error is possible. The CDR3 coding sequence is TGTGCCAGCAGCTTAGGGGACTCCCACGAGCAGTACTTC. As protein: CASSLGDSHEQYF. The chain uses TRBV7-9 and TRBJ2-7, with D tentatively TRBD2 (6 bases). This CDR3 is 13 amino acids long. Germline V gene data show CDR1 as SEHNR and CDR2 as FQNEAQ (reference sequence).

The chain uses TRBV4-3 and TRBJ2-4; a possible D gene is TRBD2 (5 bases). Trimming removed 6 bases from V and 9 bases from J, with 12 bases in between. CDR1 is LGHNA and CDR2 is YSLEER in the germline V gene. The CDR3 is 12 amino acids. In nucleotides, the CDR3 is TGCGCCAGCAGTCAATTAGAGGGCATTCAGTACTTC. It translates to CASSQLEGIQYF.

The chain carries TRBV28 and TRBJ1-2, with D possibly TRBD1 on 6 matching bases. The CDR3 has 13 amino acids. Germline V lookup: CDR1 MDHEN, CDR2 SYDVKM. Trimming pared 5 bases from V and 4 bases from J, leaving 11 bases between. Written as DNA, the CDR3 is TGTGCCAGCAGTGTCACAGGGACCTATGGCTACACCTTC. The encoded protein is CASSVTGTYGYTF.

As concerns this clone: Sequence at one end of the junction differs from germline and may be a read error. This chain joins TRBV9 and TRBJ2-7; 7 bases agree with TRBD2. This CDR3 spans 15 amino acids. In germline, CDR1 is SGDLS, CDR2 YYNGEE. CDR3 coding DNA: TGTGCCAGCCGACGGGAGACGACTAGCTCCCACGAGCAGTACTTC. Residues: CASRRETTSSHEQYF.

This clone has a count of ten or more. The sample carries other DNA sequences with the same CDR3. V usage is TRBV7-2 and J usage is TRBJ2-3, with D possibly being TRBD1 (8 bases). Germline CDR1 is SGHTA and CDR2 is FQGNSA. V gave up 5 bases and J gave up 4 bases, with 13 bases separating them. The CDR3 is made up of 14 amino acids. The CDR3, as DNA: TGTGCCAGCAGCCCAACAGGGGGGGCAGATACGCAGTATTTT. Translated, it gives CASSPTGGADTQYF. The variable domain in full, completed from reference TRBV7-2 and TRBJ2-3, reads GAGVSQSPSNKVTEKGKDVELRCDPISGHTALYWYRQSLGQGLEFLIYFQGNSAPDKSGLPSDRFSAERTGGSVSTLTIQRTQQEDSAVYLCASSPTGGADTQYFGPGTRLTVL.

The chain uses TRBV28 and TRBJ2-3; 7 bases map to TRBD1. V shed 2 bases and J 5 bases; nucleotides not matched to a gene: 4. The CDR3 runs to 14 residues. Germline lookup yields CDR1 MDHEN and CDR2 SYDVKM. For the CDR3, the DNA is TGTGCCAGCAGTTTAACAGGGGCTATAGATACGCAGTATTTT. Residues: CASSLTGAIDTQYF.

The rearrangement uses TRBV28 and TRBJ2-2; D unclear. Germline CDR1 and CDR2: MDHEN and SYDVKM. Trimming left V 1 base short and J 6 bases short, with 3 bases between. The CDR3 loop spans 12 amino acids. The CDR3 bases are TGTGCCAGCAGTTTATATCCCGGGGAGCTGTTTTTT. Protein: CASSLYPGELFF.

The rearrangement joins TRBV30 to TRBJ1-1; D is ambiguous. Germline V CDR1 and CDR2: GTSNPN, SVGIG (reference sequence). The CDR3 runs to 14 residues. V was pared by 1 base and J by 7 bases, with 16 bases between. In DNA form, the CDR3 reads TGTGCCTGGAGTGGGGGAACAGCGAACCTTGAAGCTTTCTTT. It specifies CAWSGGTANLEAFF.

V and J are TRBV7-8 and TRBJ2-1, with D possibly TRBD2 on 5 matching bases. The length of the CDR3 is 15 residues. V was shortened by 10 bases and J by 3 bases, with 19 bases between the two germline ends. Per germline, CDR1 SGHVS and CDR2 FQNEAQ. CDR3 sequence: CATPRGIENYNEQFF. In DNA form, the CDR3 reads TGTGCCACTCCAAGAGGGATTGAGAACTACAATGAGCAGTTCTTC.

This clone appeared a few times. The chain carries TRBV5-6 and TRBJ1-5; D unresolved. The CDR3 covers 13 residues. The ends were cut back, 4 bases at V and 6 bases at J, with 11 bases in the middle. Per germline, CDR1 SGHDT and CDR2 YYEEEE. This CDR3 reads CASSPRASQPQHF. For the CDR3, the DNA is TGTGCCAGCAGCCCTCGGGCCAGTCAGCCCCAGCATTTT.

This chain joins TRBV6-5 and TRBJ1-6; D not certain. This CDR3 contains 13 residues. V was pared by 6 bases and J by 5 bases, with 8 bases between. CDR1 is MNHEY and CDR2 is SVGAGI in the germline V gene. This CDR3 reads CASSPLHNSPLHF. In DNA, the CDR3 is TGTGCCAGCAGCCCTCTACATAATTCACCCCTCCACTTT.

V and J are TRBV6-5 and TRBJ1-6; D perhaps matches TRBD1 (5 bases). Germline V gene lookup returns CDR1 MNHEY and CDR2 SVGAGI. V was shortened by 7 bases and J by 10 bases, with 11 bases between the two germline ends. The CDR3 is 12 amino acids. CDR3 DNA: TGTGCCAGCACCAGGGTAGGCTCACCCCTCCACTTT. Translation gives CASTRVGSPLHF.

The gene calls are TRBV2 and TRBJ2-5; TRBD2 aligns across 7 bases. This CDR3 contains 13 residues. V lost 9 bases to trimming and J lost 3 bases; unmatched junction nucleotides: 7. The V gene's germline CDR1 is SNHLY and CDR2 FYNNEI. The CDR3 loop reads CASGLEMEETQYF. The CDR3 nucleotides are TGTGCCAGTGGACTAGAGATGGAAGAGACCCAGTACTTC.